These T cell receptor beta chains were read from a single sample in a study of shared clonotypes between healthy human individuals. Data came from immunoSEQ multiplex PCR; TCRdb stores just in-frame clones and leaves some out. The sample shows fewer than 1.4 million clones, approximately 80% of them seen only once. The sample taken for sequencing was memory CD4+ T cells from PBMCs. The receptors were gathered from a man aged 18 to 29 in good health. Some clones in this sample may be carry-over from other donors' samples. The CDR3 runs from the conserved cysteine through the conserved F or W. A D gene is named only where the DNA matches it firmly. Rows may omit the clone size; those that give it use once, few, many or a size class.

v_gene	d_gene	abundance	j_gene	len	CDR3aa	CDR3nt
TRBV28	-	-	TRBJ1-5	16	CASSKMGKGTNQPQHF	TGTGCCAGCAGTAAGATGGGTAAGGGGACCAATCAGCCCCAGCATTTT
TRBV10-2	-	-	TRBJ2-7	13	CASNRGGTYEQYF	TGCGCCAGCAATCGAGGCGGTACCTACGAGCAGTACTTC
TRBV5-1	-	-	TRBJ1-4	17	CASSALGRGATNEKLFF	TGCGCCAGCAGCGCCCTCGGGAGGGGTGCAACTAATGAAAAACTGTTTTTT
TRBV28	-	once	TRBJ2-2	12	CASRTRLGELFF	TGTGCCAGCCGAACCCGCCTCGGGGAGCTGTTTTTT
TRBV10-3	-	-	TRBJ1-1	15	CAISSSTGENTEAFF	TGTGCCATCAGCTCCTCGACAGGTGAGAACACTGAAGCTTTCTTT
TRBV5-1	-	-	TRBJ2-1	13	CASSGESHNEQFF	TGCGCCAGCAGCGGGGAATCGCACAATGAGCAGTTCTTC
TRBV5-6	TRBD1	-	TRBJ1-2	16	CASSLDLGQGLDGYTF	TGTGCCAGCAGCTTGGATCTGGGACAGGGCCTGGATGGCTACACCTTC
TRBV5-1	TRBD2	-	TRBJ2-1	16	CASSPLTSGSYNEQFF	TGCGCCAGCAGCCCACTCACTAGCGGGAGTTACAATGAGCAGTTCTTC
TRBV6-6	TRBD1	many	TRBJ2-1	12	CASTRQGNEQFF	TGTGCCAGCACTAGACAGGGCAATGAGCAGTTCTTC
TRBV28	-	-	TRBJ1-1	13	CASSGGQGTEAFF	TGTGCCAGCAGCGGGGGGCAGGGCACTGAAGCTTTCTTT
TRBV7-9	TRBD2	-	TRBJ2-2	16	CASTYGLAGYTGELFF	TGTGCCAGCACCTACGGACTAGCGGGATATACCGGGGAGCTGTTTTTT
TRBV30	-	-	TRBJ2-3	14	CAWSVIGRGDTQYF	TGTGCCTGGAGTGTAATAGGGCGTGGGGATACGCAGTATTTT
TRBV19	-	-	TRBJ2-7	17	CASSTTPRDYRPYEQYF	TGTGCCAGTAGTACAACCCCGCGGGATTATCGGCCCTACGAGCAGTACTTC
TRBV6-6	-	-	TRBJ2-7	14	CASSYQTGTYEQYF	TGTGCCAGCAGTTACCAGACAGGCACCTACGAGCAGTACTTC
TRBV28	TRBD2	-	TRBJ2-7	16	CASSSPAGLGLGEQYF	TGTGCCAGCAGCTCTCCAGCGGGGCTCGGTCTGGGCGAGCAGTACTTC
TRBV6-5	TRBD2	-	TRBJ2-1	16	CASSYSASGGNLEQFF	TGTGCCAGCAGTTACTCGGCTAGCGGGGGGAACTTGGAGCAGTTCTTC
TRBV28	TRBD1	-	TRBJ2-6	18	CASSSPQGAEAGANVLTF	TGTGCCAGCAGTTCCCCACAGGGGGCAGAGGCTGGGGCCAACGTCCTGACTTTC
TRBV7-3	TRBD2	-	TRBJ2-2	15	CASSPGTSGAGELFF	TGTGCCAGCAGCCCCGGGACTAGCGGGGCCGGGGAGCTGTTTTTT
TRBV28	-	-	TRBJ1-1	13	CASTSGQNTEAFF	TGTGCCAGCACCTCGGGTCAGAACACTGAAGCTTTCTTT
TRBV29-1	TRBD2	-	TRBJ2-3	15	CSVEEAGGPTDTQYF	TGCAGCGTAGAAGAGGCGGGAGGGCCTACAGATACGCAGTATTTT
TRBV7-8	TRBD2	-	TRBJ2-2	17	CASSPRSGRLNTGELFF	TGTGCCAGCAGCCCACGTAGCGGGAGGCTGAACACCGGGGAGCTGTTTTTT
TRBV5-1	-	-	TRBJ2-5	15	CASSPGGGVEETQYF	TGCGCCAGCAGCCCCGGTGGCGGGGTCGAAGAGACCCAGTACTTC
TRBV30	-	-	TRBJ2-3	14	CAWSVTTGMDTQYF	TGTGCCTGGAGTGTGACTACCGGTATGGATACGCAGTATTTT
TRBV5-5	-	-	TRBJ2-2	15	CASSLRTLGAGELFF	TGTGCCAGCAGCTTGAGGACTCTAGGCGCCGGGGAGCTGTTTTTT
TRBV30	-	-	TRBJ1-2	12	CAWSLFYYGYTF	TGTGCCTGGAGTTTATTCTACTATGGCTACACCTTC
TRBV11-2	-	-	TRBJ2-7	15	CASSSAGPGPYEQYF	TGTGCCAGCAGCTCCGCCGGGCCGGGGCCCTACGAGCAGTACTTC
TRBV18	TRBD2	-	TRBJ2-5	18	CASSPSEGLAGVRETQYF	TGTGCCAGCTCACCTTCCGAAGGACTAGCGGGAGTACGAGAGACCCAGTACTTC
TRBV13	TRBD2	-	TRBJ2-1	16	CASSLFPSGRPNEQFF	TGTGCCAGCAGCTTATTCCCGAGCGGGAGGCCCAATGAGCAGTTCTTC
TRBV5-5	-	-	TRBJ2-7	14	CASSSDSGSYEQYF	TGTGCCAGCAGCTCGGACAGCGGATCCTACGAGCAGTACTTC
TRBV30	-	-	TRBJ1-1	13	CAWVGRRYTEAFF	TGTGCCTGGGTAGGACGGCGGTACACTGAAGCTTTCTTT
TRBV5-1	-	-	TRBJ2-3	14	CASSLRTYTDTQYF	TGCGCCAGCAGCTTAAGGACCTACACAGATACGCAGTATTTT
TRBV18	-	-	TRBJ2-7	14	CASSPGGVPYEQYF	TGTGCCAGCTCACCAGGAGGGGTTCCCTACGAGCAGTACTTC
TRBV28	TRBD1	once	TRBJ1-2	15	CASSLWGTGGYGYTF	TGTGCCAGCAGTTTATGGGGGACAGGGGGCTATGGCTACACCTTC
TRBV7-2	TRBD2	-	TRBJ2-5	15	CASSRTSGGKETQYF	TGTGCCAGCAGCAGGACTAGCGGGGGAAAAGAGACCCAGTACTTC
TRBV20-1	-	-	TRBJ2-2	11	CSARGAGELFF	TGCAGTGCTAGGGGAGCCGGGGAGCTGTTTTTT
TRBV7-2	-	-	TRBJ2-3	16	CASSFQSDTSTDTQYF	TGTGCCAGCAGCTTCCAAAGCGACACTAGCACAGATACGCAGTATTTT
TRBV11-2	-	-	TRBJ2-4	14	CASSFNQKGPIQYF	TGTGCCAGCAGCTTCAACCAAAAGGGGCCCATTCAGTACTTC
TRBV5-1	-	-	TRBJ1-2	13	CASSPGAASGYTF	TGCGCCAGCAGCCCGGGGGCGGCCTCTGGCTACACCTTC
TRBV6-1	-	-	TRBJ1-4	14	CASRTGWTNEKLFF	TGTGCCAGCAGAACAGGGTGGACTAATGAAAAACTGTTTTTT
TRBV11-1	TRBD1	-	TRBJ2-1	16	CASSLGRGQWGNEQFF	TGTGCCAGCAGCTTAGGCAGGGGGCAATGGGGAAATGAGCAGTTCTTC
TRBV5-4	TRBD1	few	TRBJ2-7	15	CASSLAGTGQNEQYF	TGTGCCAGCAGCTTGGCCGGGACAGGGCAAAACGAGCAGTACTTC
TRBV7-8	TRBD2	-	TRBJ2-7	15	CASSLEASGSYEQYF	TGTGCCAGCAGCTTAGAGGCTAGCGGGTCCTACGAGCAGTACTTC